The rows below give T cell receptor beta chains drawn from one sample of a study of blood T cell repertoires in COVID-19. Measured with immunoSEQ multiplex PCR; TCRdb has only the in-frame clones, and not every one. The table includes 93,000 or so clones, more than 70% detected once. Input material: peripheral blood. The receptors derive from a woman aged 55-69 years with acute or convalescent COVID-19. Each CDR3 is given without its conserved first and last residue.

v_gene | CDR3aa
TRBV30 | AWSVQGNQPQH
TRBV7-8 | ASSLDNEQF
TRBV12-3/TRBV12-4 | ASSTGGGGYT
TRBV6-2/TRBV6-3 | ASRPSSSNEQF
TRBV6-5 | ASRRPGQRNTEAF
TRBV5-4 | ASSLGGHSNTEAF
TRBV5-1 | ASREGNGNQPQH
TRBV7-9 | ASATDSNQPQH
TRBV15 | ATSSEGTLRTDTQY
TRBV5-4 | ASSLDEYGYT
TRBV10-1 | ASSVQPNTEAF
TRBV28 | ASTGGGTEAF
TRBV5-6 | ASNSRIGTDTQY
TRBV28 | ASSSLFIRDRVVDGYT
TRBV28 | ASIEGNTEAF
TRBV10-2 | AMGQGPYEQY
TRBV9 | ASIPGSGGAYNEQF
TRBV11-2 | ASTLRDRNSPLH
TRBV20-1 | SASRSGRGNEQF
TRBV5-1 | ASSLEAARGYNEQF
TRBV5-1 | ASSLAGTSSYEQY
TRBV12-3/TRBV12-4 | ASSLTVNTEAF
TRBV27 | ASSLQGDVTGELF
TRBV11-1 | ASSPRGSYAQY
TRBV5-1 | ASSSTSGRINEQF
TRBV2 | ASRPRTGGHSPLH
TRBV2 | ASSLQGARQPQH
TRBV5-4 | ASSSTGQPRWTEAF
TRBV3-1/TRBV3-2 | ASSQVAATGNTIY